The clone carrying this TCR beta chain is a singleton in its sample. The data derive from a study of cytomegalovirus exposure and HLA in healthy donors. J was trimmed by 10 bases and V by 0 bases; bases with no gene match: 7. Germline CDR1 reads SGHRS; CDR2 reads YFSETQ. CDR3 length equals 15 residues. The PCR had 60 Vbeta and 13 Jbeta primers. This table comes from immunoSEQ multiplex PCR, and its TCRdb copy is limited to in-frame clones, with some not included. This repertoire shows 130,000 to 150,000 clones, 75% to 80% found once; its top ten account for 3%. V gene TRBV5-1 combines with J gene TRBJ2-1; TRBD2 agrees at 10 bases. The clonotype comes from a man aged 35-49 years in good health and CMV-seropositive. Input material: PBMCs. In DNA, the CDR3 is TGCGCCAGCAGCTTGGGCCAGCGGGAGGGCCGCGAGCAGTTCTTC. Translating gives CASSLGQREGREQFF.